The following is a T cell receptor beta chain sequence with its context. Original methodology: Estimation of nucleated cell counts relied on the amplification of reference gene primers. Generated by immunoSEQ multiplex PCR, the TCRdb table keeps only in-frame clones and is missing some. The DNA gave D and trimming, while V, J and clone size come from that table. The sample carries tens of thousands of clones, around 87% recorded once. These data come from a study of blood T cell repertoires in COVID-19. Study background: Samples representing acute and convalescent COVID-19 were sourced from the United States, Italy and Spain. The analysed material was cDNA or gDNA that came from T cells, B-cell-depleted T cells, or PBMCs.

CDR3 length: 15 residues. V shed 5 bases and J 2 bases; nucleotides not matched to a gene: 7. Germline V gene data show CDR1 as MRHNA and CDR2 as SNTAGT. The receptor comes from a human donor in a cohort sampled during active COVID-19. This sequence joins TRBV6-4 and TRBJ2-3; 7 positions match TRBD2. The sequencing input was peripheral blood. CDR3 DNA: TGTGCCAGCAGTTATTCAGCGGGATCCACAGATACGCAGTATTTT. Its translation: CASSYSAGSTDTQYF.